This T cell receptor (beta chain) was observed in a study of T cell repertoires in cytomegalovirus infection. TCRdb processed the reads anew with MiXCR; each CDR3 protein has one entry. This sample carries 200,000 or so distinct CDR3 sequences, roughly a fifth of them seen once, and the ten largest clones take around 3.1%. This clonotype was seen only a few times. Antigen: not known. Study-level findings and limits: The cumulative frequency of public TCR beta families distinguished individuals who carried CMV together with the relevant HLA. CMV-specific TCR beta clonotypes restricted by HLA-C dominated the ex vivo response.

Trimming left V 1 base short and J 5 bases short, with 3 bases between. CDR1 and CDR2 from the germline V gene are MDHEN and SYDVKM. The CDR3 is 12 residues long. The sequence was obtained from a human donor in good health (CMV status not recorded). Some clones in this sample may be carry-over from other donors' samples. The J gene is TRBJ1-5, the V gene TRBV28; D is unresolved. The sequenced sample consisted of PBMCs. The CDR3 DNA reads TGTGCCAGCAGTTTATTCGATCAGCCCCAGCATTTT. This encodes CASSLFDQPQHF.